This TCR beta chain comes out of a study of blood T cell repertoires in COVID-19. Background on the study: Acute and convalescent COVID-19 specimens originated in the United States, Italy and Spain. T cells, B-cell-depleted T cells, or PBMCs provided the cDNA or gDNA that served as material.

In the authors' workflow: It was from reference gene primer amplification that nucleated cell counts were estimated. Repertoires were generated with immunoSEQ multiplex PCR, while TCRdb's copy carries only in-frame clones and drops some. V and J calls and clone size follow that table, whereas D and trimming were derived from the DNA. This table has roughly 100,000 clones, approximately 81% appearing once. V shed 5 bases and J 3 bases; nucleotides not matched to a gene: 5. Germline CDR1 is SNHLY and CDR2 is FYNNEI. The CDR3 is 14 residues long. The genes are TRBV2 and TRBJ2-5, with 8 bases lining up with TRBD2. Material for sequencing was peripheral blood. The TCR sequence derives from a man aged 60 to 69 with acute or convalescent COVID-19. CDR3 bases: TGTGCCAGCAGTTCGAGGCGGGGGGAAGAGACCCAGTACTTC. It translates to CASSSRRGEETQYF.